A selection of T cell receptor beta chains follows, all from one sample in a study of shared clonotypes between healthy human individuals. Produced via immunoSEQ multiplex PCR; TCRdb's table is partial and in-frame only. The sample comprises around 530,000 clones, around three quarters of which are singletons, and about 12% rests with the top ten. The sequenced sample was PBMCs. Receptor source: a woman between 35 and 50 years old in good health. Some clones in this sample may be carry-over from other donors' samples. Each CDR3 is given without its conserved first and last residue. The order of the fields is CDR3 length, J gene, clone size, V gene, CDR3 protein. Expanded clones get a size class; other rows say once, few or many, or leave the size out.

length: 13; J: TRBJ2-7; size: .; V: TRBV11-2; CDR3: ASSLGLANSYEQY
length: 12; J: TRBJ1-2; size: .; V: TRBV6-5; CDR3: ASSYSASLGGYT
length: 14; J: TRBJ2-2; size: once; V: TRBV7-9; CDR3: ASSLSDRGRTGELF
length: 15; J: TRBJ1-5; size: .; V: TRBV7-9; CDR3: ASSLAAGQGTNQPQH
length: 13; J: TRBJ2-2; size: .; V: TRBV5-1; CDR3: ASSLALAGVGELF
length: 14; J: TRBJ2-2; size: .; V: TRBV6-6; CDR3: ASSYLGIRGTGELF
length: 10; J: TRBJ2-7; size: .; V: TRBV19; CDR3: ASIGPTYEQY
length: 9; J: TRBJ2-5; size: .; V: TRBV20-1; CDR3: SAGGAETQY
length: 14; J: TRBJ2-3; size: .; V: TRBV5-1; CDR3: ASSLAGLGSTDTQY
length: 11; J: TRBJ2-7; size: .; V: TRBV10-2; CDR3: ASSGDNSYEQY
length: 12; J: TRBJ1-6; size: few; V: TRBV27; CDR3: ASSSRTGMAPLH
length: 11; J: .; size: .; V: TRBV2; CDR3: ASTPGQTYEQY
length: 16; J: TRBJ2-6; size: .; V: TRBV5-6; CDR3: ASSPAGAGFAGANVLT
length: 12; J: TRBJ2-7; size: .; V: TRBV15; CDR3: ATSRERRGYEQY
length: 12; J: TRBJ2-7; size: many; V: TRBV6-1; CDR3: ASSLQGALNEQY
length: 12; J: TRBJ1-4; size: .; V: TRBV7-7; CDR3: ASSPGWPNEKLF
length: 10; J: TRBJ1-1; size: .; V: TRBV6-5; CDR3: ASSPRVTEAF
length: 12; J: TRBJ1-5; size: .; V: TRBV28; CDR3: ATTTGNSNQPQH
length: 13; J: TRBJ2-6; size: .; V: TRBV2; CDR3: ASSWDVSGANVLT
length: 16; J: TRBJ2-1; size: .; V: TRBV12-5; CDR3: ASGLVLASRRTGNEQF